This T cell receptor beta chain was sequenced in a study of blood T cells in healthy people across ages. Study-wide findings and caveats: Diversity estimated from one million T cells was considered an underestimate. Age showed a roughly linear inverse relationship with TCR beta diversity per million T cells.

The study recruited healthy Caucasian donors from Russia who were aged roughly 6 to 95. Peripheral blood, about 10 milliliters per donor, was collected. The V gene lost 1 base and the J gene lost 10 bases, with 11 bases spanning the gap. The CDR3 consists of 13 residues. The germline V gene encodes CDR1 LGHDT and CDR2 YNNKEL (reference sequence). The second PCR ran roughly 7 to 11 cycles with a sample-barcoded 5' primer and J-beta primers. Using its own MiXCR run on the 5' RACE reads, TCRdb lists one record per CDR3 protein. Of about 590,000 distinct CDR3 sequences in the sample, approximately 30% were seen once. The table lists this clonotype with many counts. Its antigen is still unknown.

This receptor was identified in a woman of 80 years or more in good health. Material for sequencing was blood. This chain connects TRBV3-1 to TRBJ2-1; D is uncertain. CDR3 in amino acids: CASSQVGDPEQFF. For the CDR3, the DNA is TGTGCCAGCAGCCAAGTTGGAGACCCAGAGCAGTTCTTC.